This entry describes one TCR beta chain. The antigen remains unidentified. The data originate from a study of T cell responses to AZD1222 COVID-19 vaccine. Assay: immunoSEQ multiplex PCR; the TCRdb copy retains only in-frame clones and omits some. This repertoire shows about 47,000 clones, approximately 79% found once; its top ten account for roughly 20%. Findings and limits, study-wide: Only a handful of individuals given AZD1222 were seropositive at baseline. Most donors were white British and more were female, and clonal diversity was possibly underestimated.

The specimen was peripheral blood, collected on day 0 of MenACWY control vaccination. The receptor comes from an adult in good health.

The CDR3 here is CASSQLGTDEAFF. The CDR3 DNA is TGTGCCAGCAGCCAATTGGGGACAGATGAAGCTTTCTTT. The V and J genes are TRBV16 and TRBJ1-1; 7 nucleotides agree with TRBD1. Trimming took 1 base from V and 7 from J; bases not matched to a gene: 3. The CDR3 extends over 13 amino acids. Germline V gene sequence: CDR1 KGHSY, CDR2 FQNENV.